This TCR beta chain stems from a study of blood T cell repertoires in COVID-19. Study as a whole: The samples span acute and convalescent COVID-19 from the United States, Italy and Spain. PBMCs, B-cell-depleted T cells, or T cells were the source of the cDNA or gDNA that made up the material.

In the source study's methods: Cell counts per sample came from amplifying reference gene primers. Here immunoSEQ multiplex PCR was the method, and the copy in TCRdb shows in-frame clones only, minus some. V, J and clone size were drawn from that table, and D and trimming were deduced from the DNA. The sample shows fewer than 300,000 clones, 88% of them seen only once. V dropped 6 bases and J dropped 9; count of bases not matched to a gene: 9. Germline V lookup: CDR1 SQVTM, CDR2 ANQGSEA. This CDR3 comprises 13 residues. The receptor was isolated from a man aged 18 to 30 with active or convalescent COVID-19. This rearrangement joins TRBV29-1 to TRBJ2-1; 9 positions match TRBD1. Source material: peripheral blood. CDR3 nucleotides: TGCAGCGTCCCGGGACAGGGAAGGAGTGAGCAGTTCTTC. Its protein is CSVPGQGRSEQFF.